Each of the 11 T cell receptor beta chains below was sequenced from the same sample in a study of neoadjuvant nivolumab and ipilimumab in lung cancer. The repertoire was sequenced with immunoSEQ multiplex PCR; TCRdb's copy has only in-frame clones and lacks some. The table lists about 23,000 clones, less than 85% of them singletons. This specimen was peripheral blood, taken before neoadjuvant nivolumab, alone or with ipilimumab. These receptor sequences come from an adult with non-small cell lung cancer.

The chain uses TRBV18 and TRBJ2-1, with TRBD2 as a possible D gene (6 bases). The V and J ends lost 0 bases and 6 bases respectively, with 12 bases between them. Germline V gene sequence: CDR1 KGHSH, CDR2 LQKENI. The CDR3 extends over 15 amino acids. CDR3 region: CASSPPSGRGNEQFF. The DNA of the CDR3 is TGTGCCAGCTCACCACCGAGCGGGCGTGGCAATGAGCAGTTCTTC.

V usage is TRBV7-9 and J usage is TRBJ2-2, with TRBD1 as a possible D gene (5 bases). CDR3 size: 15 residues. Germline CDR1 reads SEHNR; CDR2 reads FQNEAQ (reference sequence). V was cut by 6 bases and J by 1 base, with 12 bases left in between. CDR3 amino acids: CASSPGLGNTGELFF. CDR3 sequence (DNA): TGTGCCAGCAGTCCAGGGCTAGGGAACACCGGGGAGCTGTTTTTT.

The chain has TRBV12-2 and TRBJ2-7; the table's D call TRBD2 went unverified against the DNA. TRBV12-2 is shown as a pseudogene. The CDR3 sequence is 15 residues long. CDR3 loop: CASRFCLAGDYEQYF. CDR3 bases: TGTGCAAGTCGCTTCTGTCTAGCGGGAGACTACGAGCAGTACTTC.

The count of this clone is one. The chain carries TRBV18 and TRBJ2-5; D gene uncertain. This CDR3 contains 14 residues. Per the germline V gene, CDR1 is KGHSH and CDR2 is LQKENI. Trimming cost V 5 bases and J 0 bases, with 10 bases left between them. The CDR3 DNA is TGTGCCAGCTCATCCCCTACCCACCAAGAGACCCAGTACTTC. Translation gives CASSSPTHQETQYF.

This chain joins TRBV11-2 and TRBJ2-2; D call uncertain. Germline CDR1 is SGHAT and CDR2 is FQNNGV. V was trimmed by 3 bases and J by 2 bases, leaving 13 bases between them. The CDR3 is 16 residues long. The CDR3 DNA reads TGTGCCAGCAGCTTTAACAGTATGTCAAACACCGGGGAGCTGTTTTTT. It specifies CASSFNSMSNTGELFF. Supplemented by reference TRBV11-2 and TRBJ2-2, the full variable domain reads EAGVAQSPRYKIIEKRQSVAFWCNPISGHATLYWYQQILGQGPKLLIQFQNNGVVDDSQLPKDRFSAERLKGVDSTLKIQPAKLEDSAVYLCASSFNSMSNTGELFFGEGSRLTVL.

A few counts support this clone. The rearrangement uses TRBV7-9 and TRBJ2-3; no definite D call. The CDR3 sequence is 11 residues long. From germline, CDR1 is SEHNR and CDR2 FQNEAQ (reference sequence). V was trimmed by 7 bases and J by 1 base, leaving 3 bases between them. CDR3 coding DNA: TGTGCCAGCATCGGCACAGATACGCAGTATTTT. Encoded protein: CASIGTDTQYF.

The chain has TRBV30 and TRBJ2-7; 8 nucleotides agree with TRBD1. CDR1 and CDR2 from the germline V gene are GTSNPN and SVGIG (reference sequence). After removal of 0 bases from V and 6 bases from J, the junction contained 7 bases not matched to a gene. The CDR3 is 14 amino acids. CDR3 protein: CAWSVHDRGGEQYF. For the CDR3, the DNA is TGTGCCTGGAGTGTACATGACAGGGGAGGCGAGCAGTACTTC.

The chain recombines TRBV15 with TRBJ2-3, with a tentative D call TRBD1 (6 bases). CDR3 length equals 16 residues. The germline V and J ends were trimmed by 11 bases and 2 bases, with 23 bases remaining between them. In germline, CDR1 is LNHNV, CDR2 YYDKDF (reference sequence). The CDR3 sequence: CAVKEERQVHTDTQYF. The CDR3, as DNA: TGTGCCGTCAAGGAGGAAAGACAGGTACACACAGATACGCAGTATTTT.

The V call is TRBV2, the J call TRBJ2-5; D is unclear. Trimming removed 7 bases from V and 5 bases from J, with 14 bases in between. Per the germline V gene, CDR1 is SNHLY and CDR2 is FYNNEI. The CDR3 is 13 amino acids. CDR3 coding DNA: TGTGCCAGCACTTCAAGCCCCTCGGAGACCCAGTACTTC. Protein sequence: CASTSSPSETQYF.

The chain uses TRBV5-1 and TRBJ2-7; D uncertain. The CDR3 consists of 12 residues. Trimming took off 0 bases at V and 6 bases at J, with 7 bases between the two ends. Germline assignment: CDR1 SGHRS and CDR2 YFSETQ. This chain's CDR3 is CASSLELGEQYF. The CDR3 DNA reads TGCGCCAGCAGCTTGGAACTGGGCGAGCAGTACTTC.

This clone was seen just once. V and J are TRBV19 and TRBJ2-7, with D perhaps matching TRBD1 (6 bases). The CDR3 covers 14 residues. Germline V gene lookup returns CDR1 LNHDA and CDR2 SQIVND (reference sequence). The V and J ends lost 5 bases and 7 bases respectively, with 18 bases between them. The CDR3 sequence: CASSHRDKTSEQYF. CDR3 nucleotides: TGTGCCAGTAGTCACCGGGACAAGACCTCGGAGCAGTACTTC.